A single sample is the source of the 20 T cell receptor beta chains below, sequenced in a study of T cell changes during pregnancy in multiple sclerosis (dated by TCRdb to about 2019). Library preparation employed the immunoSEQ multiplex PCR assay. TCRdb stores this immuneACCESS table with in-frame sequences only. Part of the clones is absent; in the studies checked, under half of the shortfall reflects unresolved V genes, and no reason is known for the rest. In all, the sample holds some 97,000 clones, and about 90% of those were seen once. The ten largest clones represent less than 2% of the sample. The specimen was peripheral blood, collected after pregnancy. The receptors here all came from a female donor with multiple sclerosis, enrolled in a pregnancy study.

This CDR3 is CASSQDGGSGHRYGYTF. Written as DNA, the CDR3 is TGTGCCAGCAGCCAAGATGGCGGGTCGGGACACCGTTATGGCTACACCTTC. The chain couples TRBV4-2 to TRBJ1-2, with D perhaps TRBD1 (6 bases). Trimming took off 0 bases at V and 5 bases at J, with 19 bases between the two ends. The germline gives CDR1 LGHNA, CDR2 YNFKEQ. This CDR3 region has 17 residues.

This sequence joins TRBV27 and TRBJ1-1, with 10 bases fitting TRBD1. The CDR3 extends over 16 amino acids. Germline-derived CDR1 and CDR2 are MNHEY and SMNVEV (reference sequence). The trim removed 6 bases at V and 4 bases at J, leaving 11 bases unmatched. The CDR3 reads CASSSDRGDRSTEAFF. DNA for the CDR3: TGTGCCAGCAGCTCGGACAGGGGGGACCGATCCACTGAAGCTTTCTTT.

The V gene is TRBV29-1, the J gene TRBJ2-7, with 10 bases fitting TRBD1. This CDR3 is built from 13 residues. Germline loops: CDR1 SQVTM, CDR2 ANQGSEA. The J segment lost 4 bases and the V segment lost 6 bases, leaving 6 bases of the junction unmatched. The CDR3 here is CSVYKDRGYEQYF. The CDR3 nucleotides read TGCAGCGTGTATAAGGACAGGGGGTACGAGCAGTACTTC.

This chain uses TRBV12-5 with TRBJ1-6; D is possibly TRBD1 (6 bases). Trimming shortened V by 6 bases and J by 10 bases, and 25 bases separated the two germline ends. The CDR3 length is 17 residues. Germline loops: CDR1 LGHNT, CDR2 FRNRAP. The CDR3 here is CASGDPTGTDRNSPLHF. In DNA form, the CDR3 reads TGTGCTAGTGGCGATCCTACAGGGACGGATCGGAACTCACCCCTCCACTTT.

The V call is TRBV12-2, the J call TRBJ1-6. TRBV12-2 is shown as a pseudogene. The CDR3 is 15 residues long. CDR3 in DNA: TGTGCAAGTCGCTTAGAGTACGCGTTCGTCTCACCCCTCCACTTT. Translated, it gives CASRLEYAFVSPLHF.

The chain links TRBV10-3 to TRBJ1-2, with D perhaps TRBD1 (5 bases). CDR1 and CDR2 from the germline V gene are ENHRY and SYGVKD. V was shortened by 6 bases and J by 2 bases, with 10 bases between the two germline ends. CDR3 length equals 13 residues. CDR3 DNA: TGTGCCATCAGCAGGGATTCCAACTATGGCTACACCTTC. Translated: CAISRDSNYGYTF.

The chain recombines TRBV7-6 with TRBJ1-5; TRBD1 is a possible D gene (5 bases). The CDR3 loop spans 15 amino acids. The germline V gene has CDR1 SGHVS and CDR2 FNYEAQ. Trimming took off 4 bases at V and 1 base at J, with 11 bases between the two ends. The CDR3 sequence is CASSYPQDSNQPQHF. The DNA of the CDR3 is TGTGCCAGCAGCTACCCACAGGACAGCAATCAGCCCCAGCATTTT.

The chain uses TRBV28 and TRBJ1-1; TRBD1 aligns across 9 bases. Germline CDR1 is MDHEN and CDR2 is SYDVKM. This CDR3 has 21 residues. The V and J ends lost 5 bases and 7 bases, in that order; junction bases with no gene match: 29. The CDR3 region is CASSPGQGTTFTLRLGNEAFF. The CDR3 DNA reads TGTGCCAGCAGTCCTGGACAGGGGACAACGTTCACCCTAAGGTTGGGAAATGAAGCTTTCTTT.

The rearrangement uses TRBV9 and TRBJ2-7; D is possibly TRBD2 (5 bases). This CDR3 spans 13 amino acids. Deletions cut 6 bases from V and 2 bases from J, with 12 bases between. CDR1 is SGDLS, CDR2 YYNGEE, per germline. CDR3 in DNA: TGTGCCAGCACCACAACGGGAACCTACGAGCAGTACTTC. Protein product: CASTTTGTYEQYF.

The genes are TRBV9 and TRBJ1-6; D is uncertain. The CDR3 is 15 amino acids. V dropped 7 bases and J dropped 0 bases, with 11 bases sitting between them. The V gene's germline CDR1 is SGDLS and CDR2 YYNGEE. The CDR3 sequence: CASATSSSYNSPLHF. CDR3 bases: TGTGCCAGCGCTACGAGTAGCTCCTATAATTCACCCCTCCACTTT.

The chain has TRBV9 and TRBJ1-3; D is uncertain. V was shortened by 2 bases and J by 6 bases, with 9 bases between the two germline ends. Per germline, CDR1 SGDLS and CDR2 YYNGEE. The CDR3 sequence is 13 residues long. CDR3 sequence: CASSVGAENTIYF. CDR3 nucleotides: TGTGCCAGCAGCGTGGGAGCGGAAAACACCATATATTTT.

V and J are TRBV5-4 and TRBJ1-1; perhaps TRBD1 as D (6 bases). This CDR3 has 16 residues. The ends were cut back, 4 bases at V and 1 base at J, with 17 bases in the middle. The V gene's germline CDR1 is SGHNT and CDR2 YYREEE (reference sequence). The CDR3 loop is CASSPRLTGGNTEAFF. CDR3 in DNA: TGTGCCAGCAGCCCCAGATTGACAGGTGGGAACACTGAAGCTTTCTTT.

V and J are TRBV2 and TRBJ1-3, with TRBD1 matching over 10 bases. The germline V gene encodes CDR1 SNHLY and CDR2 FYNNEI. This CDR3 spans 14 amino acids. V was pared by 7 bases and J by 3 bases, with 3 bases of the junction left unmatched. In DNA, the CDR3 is TGTGCCAGCACCGGGGACAGGGGTGGAAACACCATATATTTT. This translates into CASTGDRGGNTIYF.

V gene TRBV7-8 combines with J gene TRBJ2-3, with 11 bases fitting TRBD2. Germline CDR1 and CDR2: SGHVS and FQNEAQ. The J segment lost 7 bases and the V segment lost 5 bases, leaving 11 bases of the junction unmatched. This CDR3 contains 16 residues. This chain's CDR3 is CASSQGGSGGAYTQYF. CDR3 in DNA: TGTGCCAGCAGCCAGGGGGGTAGCGGGGGGGCATATACGCAGTATTTT.

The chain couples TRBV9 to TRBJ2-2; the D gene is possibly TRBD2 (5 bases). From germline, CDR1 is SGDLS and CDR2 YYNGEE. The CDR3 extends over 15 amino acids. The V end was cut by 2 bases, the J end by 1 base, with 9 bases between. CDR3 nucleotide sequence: TGTGCCAGCAGCGTCGGACTTAAGAACACCGGGGAGCTGTTTTTT. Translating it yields CASSVGLKNTGELFF.

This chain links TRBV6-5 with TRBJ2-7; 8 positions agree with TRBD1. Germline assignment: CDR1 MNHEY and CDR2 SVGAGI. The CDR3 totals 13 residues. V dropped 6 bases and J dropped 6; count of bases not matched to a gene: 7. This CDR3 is CASRRQGTGEQYF. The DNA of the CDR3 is TGTGCCAGCAGGCGACAGGGGACGGGCGAGCAGTACTTC.

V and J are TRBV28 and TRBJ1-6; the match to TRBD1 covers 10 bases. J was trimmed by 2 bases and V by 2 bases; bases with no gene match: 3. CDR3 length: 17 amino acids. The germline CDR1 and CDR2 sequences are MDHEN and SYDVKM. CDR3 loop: CASSLPGTGAYNSPLHF. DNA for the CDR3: TGTGCCAGCAGTTTACCAGGGACAGGGGCCTATAATTCACCCCTCCACTTT.

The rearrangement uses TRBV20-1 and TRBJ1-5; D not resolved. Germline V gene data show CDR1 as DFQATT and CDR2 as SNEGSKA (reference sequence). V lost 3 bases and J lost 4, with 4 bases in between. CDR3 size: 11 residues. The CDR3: CSARTNQPQHF. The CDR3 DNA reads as TGCAGTGCTAGGACAAATCAGCCCCAGCATTTT.

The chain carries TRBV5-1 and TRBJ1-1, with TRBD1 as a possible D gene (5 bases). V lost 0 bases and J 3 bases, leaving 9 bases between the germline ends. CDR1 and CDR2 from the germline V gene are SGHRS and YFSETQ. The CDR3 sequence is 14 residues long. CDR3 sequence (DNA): TGCGCCAGCAGCTTGGGGGGCAGCGACACTGAAGCTTTCTTT. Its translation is CASSLGGSDTEAFF.

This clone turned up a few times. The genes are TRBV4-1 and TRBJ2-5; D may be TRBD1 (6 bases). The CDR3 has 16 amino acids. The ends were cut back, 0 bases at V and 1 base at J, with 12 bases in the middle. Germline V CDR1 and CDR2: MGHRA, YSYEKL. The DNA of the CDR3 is TGCGCCAGCAGCCAAGAGCCGGGACAAGGCCAAGAGACCCAGTACTTC. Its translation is CASSQEPGQGQETQYF.